The 30 T cell receptor beta chains below all came from one sample that was sequenced in a study of shared clonotypes between healthy human individuals. Sequencing was performed with immunoSEQ multiplex PCR; in TCRdb, only in-frame clones are kept and a portion is missing. Among 2 million to 2.5 million clones listed, 85% to 95% were seen once. CD45RO-negative cells were positively selected for CCR7, leaving out terminally differentiated effector memory CD45RA+ cells. The source material was naive CD8+ T cells from PBMCs. These receptor sequences come from a man younger than 35 in good health. Some clones in this sample may be carry-over from other donors' samples.

The V gene is TRBV7-9, the J gene TRBJ2-7; D possibly corresponds to TRBD1 (5 bases). The CDR3 totals 14 residues. CDR1 and CDR2 from the germline V gene are SEHNR and FQNEAQ (reference sequence). The V end was cut by 5 bases, the J end by 3 bases, with 14 bases between. The CDR3 here is CASSPYQGGYEQYF. CDR3 coding DNA: TGTGCCAGCAGCCCATACCAGGGCGGCTACGAGCAGTACTTC.

This clone turned up a few times. The V call is TRBV7-9, the J call TRBJ2-7; TRBD2 might be the D (6 bases). CDR1 is SEHNR and CDR2 is FQNEAQ in the germline V gene (reference sequence). V lost 1 base and J lost 3, with 13 bases in between. The CDR3 loop spans 15 amino acids. CDR3 in amino acids: CASSLEEGQIYEQYF. The CDR3 nucleotides are TGTGCCAGCAGCTTAGAGGAGGGGCAAATCTACGAGCAGTACTTC.

V usage is TRBV5-4 and J usage is TRBJ2-4, with a tentative D call TRBD2 (5 bases). CDR1 is SGHNT and CDR2 is YYREEE in the germline V gene (reference sequence). The V and J ends lost 0 bases and 7 bases respectively, with 14 bases between them. The CDR3 extends over 15 amino acids. CDR3 coding DNA: TGTGCCAGCAGCTTGGGTAATACTAGTTGGAACATTCAGTACTTC. Translating gives CASSLGNTSWNIQYF. The full variable domain, with the rest looked up from reference TRBV5-4 and TRBJ2-4, is ETGVTQSPTHLIKTRGQQVTLRCSSQSGHNTVSWYQQALGQGPQFIFQYYREEENGRGNFPPRFSGLQFPNYSSELNVNALELDDSALYLCASSLGNTSWNIQYFGAGTRLSVL.

The chain is built from TRBV5-1 and TRBJ2-3; 9 nucleotides agree with TRBD2. Germline lookup yields CDR1 SGHRS and CDR2 YFSETQ. The CDR3 runs to 18 residues. With 1 base clipped from V and 0 bases from J, the junction kept 9 bases outside the gene matches. This chain's CDR3 is CASSLTSSAGGSTDTQYF. In DNA form, the CDR3 reads TGCGCCAGCAGCTTGACCAGCTCGGCGGGAGGGAGCACAGATACGCAGTATTTT.

This chain joins TRBV19 and TRBJ1-1; D gene uncertain. Per the germline V gene, CDR1 is LNHDA and CDR2 is SQIVND (reference sequence). The CDR3 extends over 14 amino acids. Between the trimmed V and J ends, which lost 4 bases and 1 base, there was a span of 10 bases. The CDR3 here is CASSTPTPNTEAFF. CDR3 nucleotides: TGTGCCAGTAGTACGCCGACCCCGAACACTGAAGCTTTCTTT. Using reference TRBV19 and TRBJ1-1 for the parts outside the CDR3, the full variable domain is DGGITQSPKYLFRKEGQNVTLSCEQNLNHDAMYWYRQDPGQGLRLIYYSQIVNDFQKGDIAEGYSVSREKKESFPLTVTSAQKNPTAFYLCASSTPTPNTEAFFGQGTRLTVV.

The chain uses TRBV5-6 and TRBJ2-2, with D possibly matching TRBD1 (6 bases). In germline, CDR1 is SGHDT, CDR2 YYEEEE. This CDR3 contains 15 residues. Trimming shortened V by 3 bases and J by 1 base, and 10 bases separated the two germline ends. The CDR3: CASSSPGQNTGELFF. The CDR3 DNA reads TGTGCCAGCAGCTCCCCGGGACAGAACACCGGGGAGCTGTTTTTT.

The V and J genes are TRBV5-4 and TRBJ2-5; D remains unclear. Germline V gives CDR1 SGHNT, CDR2 YYREEE (reference sequence). V shed 4 bases and J shed 3 bases, with 16 bases lying between them. This CDR3 has 15 amino acids. The DNA for the CDR3 is TGTGCCAGCAGCCCCGGCCCGCCGGCAGAAGAGACCCAGTACTTC. Translated: CASSPGPPAEETQYF.

J is TRBJ2-7 and V is TRBV11-2; the D is unclear. Germline CDR1 and CDR2: SGHAT and FQNNGV. V was trimmed by 1 base and J by 1 base, leaving 8 bases between them. The CDR3 consists of 14 residues. CDR3 in DNA: TGTGCCAGCAGCTTAGCGCCTATATCCTACGAGCAGTACTTC. Amino acids: CASSLAPISYEQYF.

This clone was detected once. The rearrangement links TRBV6-1 to TRBJ2-5, with 15 bases lining up with TRBD2. J lost 4 bases, V lost 6 bases, and 0 bases had no gene match. The CDR3 loop spans 14 amino acids. Germline CDR1 reads MNHNS; CDR2 reads SASEGT. The CDR3 protein is CASRGLAGGETQYF. The CDR3 region has the DNA TGTGCCAGCAGGGGACTAGCGGGGGGAGAGACCCAGTACTTC.

The V call is TRBV6-4, the J call TRBJ2-7; tentatively, D is TRBD1 (5 bases). Germline V gives CDR1 MRHNA, CDR2 SNTAGT. Trimming stripped 4 bases from V and 3 bases from J, with 16 bases between. The CDR3 length is 15 residues. CDR3 sequence (DNA): TGTGCCAGCAGTGGTGGGGCGAAAATCTACTACGAGCAGTACTTC. Translating gives CASSGGAKIYYEQYF.

The chain couples TRBV27 to TRBJ2-7; D is unclear. The CDR3 length is 13 residues. Germline values: CDR1 MNHEY, CDR2 SMNVEV (reference sequence). The V gene lost 1 base and the J gene lost 1 base, with 5 bases spanning the gap. This chain's CDR3 is CASSLYVSYEQYF. The DNA for the CDR3 is TGTGCCAGCAGTTTATATGTATCCTACGAGCAGTACTTC.

The rearrangement uses TRBV28 and TRBJ1-5; D uncertain. CDR1 and CDR2 (germline): MDHEN, SYDVKM. Trimming took off 7 bases at V and 6 bases at J, with 7 bases between the two ends. The CDR3 loop spans 11 amino acids. The CDR3 nucleotides read TGTGCCAGCAACTCCGGTCAGCCCCAGCATTTT. It codes for CASNSGQPQHF.

J is TRBJ2-1 and V is TRBV14, with a possible D match to TRBD1 (5 bases). The ends were cut back, 4 bases at V and 4 bases at J, with 20 bases in the middle. This CDR3 is 17 amino acids long. CDR1 and CDR2 (germline): SGHDN, FVKESK. The CDR3 bases are TGTGCCAGCAGCCCCATCGGGCGGCCAAAGGGGTACAATGAGCAGTTCTTC. This gives the protein CASSPIGRPKGYNEQFF.

V is TRBV30 and J is TRBJ2-1; D call uncertain. Germline-derived CDR1 and CDR2 are GTSNPN and SVGIG (reference sequence). Trimming took off 0 bases at V and 5 bases at J, with 11 bases between the two ends. CDR3 length: 14 amino acids. The CDR3 nucleotides are TGTGCCTGGAGTGTAATGACTCCAGACAATGAGCAGTTCTTC. It encodes CAWSVMTPDNEQFF. The whole variable domain, remainder taken from reference TRBV30 and TRBJ2-1, is SQTIHQWPATLVQPVGSPLSLECTVEGTSNPNLYWYRQAAGRGLQLLFYSVGIGQISSEVPQNLSASRPQDRQFILSSKKLLLSDSGFYLCAWSVMTPDNEQFFGPGTRLTVL.

The chain recombines TRBV27 with TRBJ2-2, with TRBD1 matching 8 bases. CDR3 length: 16 amino acids. V was clipped by 0 bases and J by 3 bases; unmatched bases: 3. Germline-derived CDR1 and CDR2 are MNHEY and SMNVEV (reference sequence). The CDR3 region has the DNA TGTGCCAGCAGTTTATCGGGGACAGGATACACCGGGGAGCTGTTTTTT. Its protein product is CASSLSGTGYTGELFF.

This sequence joins TRBV9 and TRBJ2-4; 7 bases are a match to TRBD2. The CDR3 extends over 15 amino acids. J gave up 10 bases and V 0 bases, and 10 bases lay outside the gene matches. Germline V CDR1 and CDR2: SGDLS, YYNGEE. As DNA, the CDR3 is TGTGCCAGCAGCGTAGATTCCGGGACCGGGAGGATTCAGTACTTC. This encodes CASSVDSGTGRIQYF.

This clone was observed once. V and J are TRBV4-3 and TRBJ2-7, with D unclear. Germline CDR1 LGHNA, CDR2 YSLEER. With 1 base removed from V and 5 bases from J, the gap between germline ends came to 18 bases. This CDR3 comprises 16 residues. For the CDR3, the DNA is TGCGCCAGCAGCCAAGGGGCGAACGCGGTGGGTCACGAGCAGTACTTC. Translated: CASSQGANAVGHEQYF.

The J gene is TRBJ1-1, the V gene TRBV7-9; 8 bases are shared with TRBD1. The CDR3 is 15 amino acids. CDR1 and CDR2 (germline): SEHNR, FQNEAQ (reference sequence). The trim removed 5 bases at V and 1 base at J, leaving 6 bases unmatched. The CDR3 loop reads CASSPDRGANTEAFF. The DNA for the CDR3 is TGTGCCAGCAGCCCCGACAGGGGTGCGAACACTGAAGCTTTCTTT.

J is TRBJ2-1 and V is TRBV5-6, with D uncertain. CDR1 and CDR2 from the germline V gene are SGHDT and YYEEEE. The ends were cut back, 6 bases at V and 0 bases at J, with 10 bases in the middle. The CDR3 is 14 amino acids. The CDR3 DNA reads TGTGCCAGCATCAACTGGGACTCCTACAATGAGCAGTTCTTC. It encodes CASINWDSYNEQFF.

The chain employs TRBV9 and TRBJ2-5, with TRBD2 matching over 8 bases. The CDR3 extends over 16 amino acids. CDR1 and CDR2 (germline): SGDLS, YYNGEE. Trimming removed 4 bases from V and 4 bases from J; junction bases left unmatched: 12. The CDR3 here is CASSPRSGGPGETQYF. As DNA, the CDR3 is TGTGCCAGCAGCCCCCGCTCGGGGGGGCCGGGAGAGACCCAGTACTTC.

The chain couples TRBV5-1 to TRBJ1-1; D may be TRBD1 (5 bases). V was trimmed by 0 bases and J by 4 bases, leaving 13 bases between them. The germline V gene has CDR1 SGHRS and CDR2 YFSETQ. The CDR3 totals 15 residues. The CDR3 sequence is CASSLGTPGLTEAFF. The DNA of the CDR3 is TGCGCCAGCAGCTTGGGCACCCCGGGGCTCACTGAAGCTTTCTTT.

The rearrangement uses TRBV4-1 and TRBJ2-3; TRBD2 matches at 12 bases. This CDR3 has 14 residues. J gave up 4 bases and V 4 bases, and 0 bases lay outside the gene matches. The germline CDR1 and CDR2 sequences are MGHRA and YSYEKL. The CDR3 is CASSPSGRADTQYF. The CDR3 region has the DNA TGCGCCAGCAGCCCTAGCGGGAGGGCAGATACGCAGTATTTT.

This sequence joins TRBV7-6 and TRBJ1-3; D uncertain. Looked up from germline, CDR1 is SGHVS and CDR2 is FNYEAQ. Trimming took 6 bases from V and 0 from J, leaving 12 bases between them. The CDR3 contains 15 residues. For the CDR3, the DNA is TGTGCCAGCAGTCCCGGTCGGAGCTCTGGAAACACCATATATTTT. It codes for CASSPGRSSGNTIYF.

The chain employs TRBV5-8 and TRBJ2-5; 7 bases line up with TRBD2. Germline assignment: CDR1 SGHTS and CDR2 YDEGEE. The CDR3 is 17 residues long. The junction had 10 bases not matched to a gene; V was cut back by 0 bases and J by 2 bases. CDR3 DNA: TGTGCCAGCAGCTTGGCTGTTGCGGGAGTTCGTCAAGAGACCCAGTACTTC. Its translation is CASSLAVAGVRQETQYF.

This CDR3 is CASSLGTVVWAQYF. In nucleotides, the CDR3 is TGTGCCAGCAGCTTGGGGACCGTGGTATGGGCCCAGTACTTC. The chain is built from TRBV11-2 and TRBJ2-5; TRBD1 or TRBD2 may be the D gene (5 bases each). Trimming removed 3 bases from V and 9 bases from J, with 17 bases in between. This CDR3 is 14 amino acids long. Germline lookup yields CDR1 SGHAT and CDR2 FQNNGV.

A word on this clone: Within the sample, other DNA sequences also encode this same CDR3. The chain combines TRBV4-1 with TRBJ1-1; D remains unclear. Germline V CDR1 and CDR2: MGHRA, YSYEKL. This CDR3 is built from 13 residues. The V and J ends lost 1 base and 4 bases respectively, with 7 bases between them. CDR3 sequence (DNA): TGCGCCAGCAGCCAAGTCGCTGGCACTGAAGCTTTCTTT. Its protein product is CASSQVAGTEAFF.

The CDR3 DNA is TGTGCCAGCAGTTGGGGCGGGATCAATCAGCCCCAGCATTTT. Translating gives CASSWGGINQPQHF. This rearrangement joins TRBV27 to TRBJ1-5; D is perhaps TRBD1 (5 bases). Between the trimmed V and J ends, which lost 4 bases and 3 bases, there was a span of 10 bases. The CDR3 has 14 residues. Germline V lookup: CDR1 MNHEY, CDR2 SMNVEV (reference sequence).

This chain links TRBV27 with TRBJ2-2; D is unclear. The CDR3 contains 14 residues. Germline V gene sequence: CDR1 MNHEY, CDR2 SMNVEV (reference sequence). V lost 7 bases and J lost 8, with 17 bases in between. The CDR3 region is CASKSTDSEGELFF. Here the CDR3 DNA reads TGTGCCAGCAAATCCACAGACTCTGAAGGGGAGCTGTTTTTT.

V usage is TRBV30 and J usage is TRBJ1-6, with 7 bases that match TRBD1. Germline-derived CDR1 and CDR2 are GTSNPN and SVGIG (reference sequence). The CDR3 has 14 amino acids. V was clipped by 3 bases and J by 7 bases; unmatched bases: 6. In DNA, the CDR3 is TGTGCCTGGAGCGAAGGACAGGTGAATTCACCCCTCCACTTT. The encoded protein is CAWSEGQVNSPLHF. Full variable domain (outside the CDR3, taken from reference TRBV30 and TRBJ1-6): SQTIHQWPATLVQPVGSPLSLECTVEGTSNPNLYWYRQAAGRGLQLLFYSVGIGQISSEVPQNLSASRPQDRQFILSSKKLLLSDSGFYLCAWSEGQVNSPLHFGNGTRLTVT.

The chain links TRBV6-4 to TRBJ2-1, with 8 nucleotides matching TRBD1. V was clipped by 3 bases and J by 9 bases; unmatched bases: 7. The CDR3 covers 14 residues. Looked up from germline, CDR1 is MRHNA and CDR2 is SNTAGT. The DNA for the CDR3 is TGTGCCAGCAGTGATGTCAGGGGGCGCGGTGAGCAGTTCTTC. Its protein is CASSDVRGRGEQFF.